This entry lists 22 T cell receptor beta chains sequenced from one sample in a study of T cells in Graves' hyperthyroidism and ophthalmopathy. Regions amplified from RNA transcripts were the TCR beta CDR3 regions. The HTBI primer set drove a first-round RT-PCR of the TCR CDR3. TCRdb re-derived calls from the multiplex PCR reads in MiXCR, one entry per CDR3 protein. The sample has about 250,000 distinct CDR3 sequences; 20% to 25% are singletons. The specimen was blood. The receptors originated from a man younger than 40 with Graves' ophthalmopathy.

The chain carries TRBV19 and TRBJ2-2; 7 bases line up with TRBD2. This CDR3 is 16 amino acids long. Trimming took 3 bases from V and 2 from J; bases not matched to a gene: 6. The V gene's germline CDR1 is LNHDA and CDR2 SQIVND (reference sequence). The CDR3 region is CASSIAGGSNTGELFF. CDR3 sequence (DNA): TGTGCCAGTAGTATCGCTGGCGGGAGTAACACCGGGGAGCTGTTTTTT.

Notes on this clonotype: A much larger clone lies one base from this, so it may be a read error. The chain carries TRBV12-3 or TRBV12-4 and TRBJ2-2, with TRBD1 identical over 9 bases. The CDR3 loop spans 17 amino acids. The CDR3 region has the DNA TGTGCCGGCAGTTTAGGGACAGGGTACGCGAACACCGGGGAGCTGTTTTTT. Encoded protein: CAGSLGTGYANTGELFF.

The V and J genes are TRBV20-1 and TRBJ2-7, with a tentative D call TRBD2 (7 bases). The CDR3 spans 16 residues. CDR1 DFQATT and CDR2 SNEGSKA come from the germline V gene (reference sequence). Trimming removed 0 bases from V and 2 bases from J, with 17 bases in between. The CDR3, as DNA: TGCAGTGCTAGAGAAACCCTCGGGGGGCCAGCCTACGAGCAGTACTTC. Its translation is CSARETLGGPAYEQYF.

This clonotype was recorded a few times. The genes are TRBV10-3 and TRBJ2-7; D uncertain. Germline lookup yields CDR1 ENHRY and CDR2 SYGVKD. V was trimmed by 2 bases and J by 1 base, leaving 6 bases between them. This CDR3 comprises 13 residues. The CDR3 protein is CAISEDGSYEQYF. As DNA, the CDR3 is TGTGCCATCAGTGAGGACGGATCCTACGAGCAGTACTTC.

This clonotype has at least ten counts. V is TRBV20-1 and J is TRBJ1-2; no reliable D call. The CDR3 totals 12 residues. The germline V gene has CDR1 DFQATT and CDR2 SNEGSKA (reference sequence). Deletions cut 3 bases from V and 2 bases from J, with 7 bases between. For the CDR3, the DNA is TGCAGTGCTAGTGTCGGGAACTATGGCTACACCTTC. It specifies CSASVGNYGYTF.

This clonotype has ten or more counts. V usage is TRBV2 and J usage is TRBJ1-5; 7 nucleotides align to TRBD1. This CDR3 region has 16 residues. V dropped 8 bases and J dropped 7; count of bases not matched to a gene: 17. Germline loops: CDR1 SNHLY, CDR2 FYNNEI. The CDR3 spells CASRTPQQGTRQPQHF. In DNA form, the CDR3 reads TGTGCCAGCCGTACACCTCAACAGGGGACACGACAGCCCCAGCATTTT.

This clonotype was recorded at least ten times. V gene TRBV11-3 combines with J gene TRBJ2-7; no clear D gene. In germline, CDR1 is SGHNT, CDR2 YENEEA. CDR3 length: 12 residues. The V and J ends lost 4 bases and 2 bases respectively, with 6 bases between them. Here the CDR3 reads CASSSQPYEQYF. CDR3 bases: TGTGCCAGCAGCTCCCAACCCTACGAGCAGTACTTC.

This sequence joins TRBV28 and TRBJ1-1; D perhaps matches TRBD1 (5 bases). The germline V gene encodes CDR1 MDHEN and CDR2 SYDVKM. The CDR3 runs 12 residues. V lost 5 bases, J lost 7 bases, and 11 bases lay in between. The chain's CDR3 is CASSPLGGEAFF. CDR3 bases: TGTGCCAGCAGTCCCCTCGGGGGTGAAGCTTTCTTT.

This clonotype was seen only a few times. The V and J genes are TRBV20-1 and TRBJ1-4; 7 positions agree with TRBD1. This CDR3 has 13 residues. J lost 6 bases, V lost 3 bases, and 4 bases had no gene match. CDR1 and CDR2 from the germline V gene are DFQATT and SNEGSKA (reference sequence). DNA for the CDR3: TGCAGTGCTAGGACAGGGCAGGATGAAAAACTGTTTTTT. Amino acid sequence: CSARTGQDEKLFF.

As to this clonotype: Lacking the conserved final phenylalanine or tryptophan, this CDR3 likely reflects a read error. The genes are TRBV11-2 and TRBJ1-1; no definite D call. The CDR3 runs to 13 residues. V was trimmed by 1 base and J by 1 base, leaving 4 bases between them. The V gene's germline CDR1 is SGHAT and CDR2 FQNNGV. The CDR3, as DNA: TGTGCCAGCAGCTTAGGCAAGAACACTGAAGCTTTCTCT. This translates into CASSLGKNTEAFS.

Many counts were recorded for this clonotype. Here the CDR3 DNA reads TGCGCCAGCAGCTTGGTTTCCAGCGGGAGCCCCGATACGCAGTATTTT. Protein sequence: CASSLVSSGSPDTQYF. The chain recombines TRBV5-1 with TRBJ2-3, with 8 bases fitting TRBD2. V lost 0 bases and J lost 6; bases outside the gene matches: 9. Germline loops: CDR1 SGHRS, CDR2 YFSETQ. This CDR3 has 16 amino acids.

This clonotype came up a few times. V usage is TRBV6-6 and J usage is TRBJ1-2; TRBD1 might be the D (6 bases). The CDR3 has 16 residues. The ends were cut back, 0 bases at V and 4 bases at J, with 15 bases in the middle. Germline CDR1 reads MNHNY; CDR2 reads SVGAGI (reference sequence). The CDR3 bases are TGTGCCAGCAGTTACTCGAGCCAGAGGGGGGGCTATGGCTACACCTTC. Protein product: CASSYSSQRGGYGYTF.

This clonotype was seen more than once but under ten times. V and J are TRBV6-1 and TRBJ2-1; TRBD2 matches at 7 bases. Losses at the gene ends were 3 bases for V and 3 bases for J; bases not matched to a gene: 2. Germline V gives CDR1 MNHNS, CDR2 SASEGT. CDR3 length equals 14 residues. The CDR3 region is CASSDLADYNEQFF. The CDR3 DNA is TGTGCCAGCAGTGATCTAGCGGACTACAATGAGCAGTTCTTC.

Of note for this clonotype: At one of its ends the junction is not consistent with the germline gene, which may arise from a read error. The J gene is TRBJ2-1, the V gene TRBV12-3 or TRBV12-4; 7 nucleotides align to TRBD2. This CDR3 is built from 14 residues. The CDR3: CASSKTSSYNEQSF. The CDR3 nucleotides are TGTGCCAGCAGTAAGACTAGCTCCTACAATGAGCAGTCCTTC.

This clonotype was observed a handful of times. This chain links TRBV12-3 or TRBV12-4 with TRBJ2-4, with D possibly matching TRBD2 (5 bases). Trimming cost V 1 base and J 14 bases, with 12 bases left between them. The CDR3 spans 12 residues. Here the CDR3 DNA reads TGTGCCAGCAGTTTAGAAGGGTCGGGAAAGTACTTC. Encoded protein: CASSLEGSGKYF.

The chain joins TRBV18 to TRBJ2-5, with TRBD2 matching over 7 bases. The germline V gene has CDR1 KGHSH and CDR2 LQKENI. This CDR3 comprises 17 residues. Losses at the gene ends were 0 bases for V and 4 bases for J; bases not matched to a gene: 11. CDR3 region: CASSPPVPSGTGETQYF. DNA of the CDR3: TGTGCCAGCTCACCACCGGTGCCTAGCGGAACGGGAGAGACCCAGTACTTC.

This clonotype occurred a few times. The genes are TRBV9 and TRBJ2-1, with 7 nucleotides matching TRBD1. Looked up from germline, CDR1 is SGDLS and CDR2 is YYNGEE. CDR3 length: 14 residues. V shed 4 bases, J shed 2 bases, and the junction held 3 bases outside the gene matches. The CDR3 DNA sequence: TGTGCCAGCAGCCAGACAGGGCCCTACAATGAGCAGTTCTTC. This encodes CASSQTGPYNEQFF.

The gene calls are TRBV19 and TRBJ2-1; D call uncertain. From germline, CDR1 is LNHDA and CDR2 SQIVND (reference sequence). The CDR3 consists of 14 residues. With 3 bases removed from V and 6 bases from J, the gap between germline ends came to 12 bases. CDR3 loop: CASSIPGGSNEQFF. In DNA form, the CDR3 reads TGTGCCAGTAGTATTCCAGGCGGTTCCAATGAGCAGTTCTTC.

This clonotype has ten or more counts. The V gene is TRBV28, the J gene TRBJ1-2; TRBD1 might be the D (6 bases). Germline CDR1 and CDR2: MDHEN and SYDVKM. Trimming took off 4 bases at V and 0 bases at J, with 15 bases between the two ends. The CDR3 contains 16 residues. CDR3 in DNA: TGTGCCAGCAGTTCTCCGGGACACCCTGCTAACTATGGCTACACCTTC. Protein sequence: CASSSPGHPANYGYTF.

Ten or more counts support this clonotype. The V gene is TRBV3-1, the J gene TRBJ2-2, with D possibly called TRBD1 or TRBD2 (5 bases each). The CDR3 has 13 amino acids. Germline V gives CDR1 LGHDT, CDR2 YNNKEL (reference sequence). V lost 2 bases and J 6 bases, leaving 7 bases between the germline ends. CDR3 region: CASSQQGAGELFF. CDR3 in DNA: TGTGCCAGCAGCCAACAGGGAGCCGGGGAGCTGTTTTTT.

This clonotype was detected only a few times. The chain joins TRBV4-1 to TRBJ1-1; 8 nucleotides match TRBD1. The CDR3 covers 17 residues. V gave up 3 bases and J gave up 6 bases; unmatched junction bases: 15. The germline gives CDR1 MGHRA, CDR2 YSYEKL. CDR3 protein: CASSQDTLDRGSPEAFF. DNA of the CDR3: TGCGCCAGCAGCCAGGACACTCTAGACAGGGGATCCCCTGAAGCTTTCTTT.

There are many counts of this clonotype. The chain joins TRBV11-3 to TRBJ2-3, with D perhaps TRBD2 (7 bases). The germline V and J ends were trimmed by 0 bases and 0 bases, with 13 bases remaining between them. The length of the CDR3 is 17 residues. Germline-derived CDR1 and CDR2 are SGHNT and YENEEA. The CDR3 DNA reads TGTGCCAGCAGCTTAGACTCGGCGGGGGCAAGCACAGATACGCAGTATTTT. As protein: CASSLDSAGASTDTQYF. Supplemented by reference TRBV11-3 and TRBJ2-3, the full variable domain reads EAGVVQSPRYKIIEKKQPVAFWCNPISGHNTLYWYLQNLGQGPELLIRYENEEAVDDSQLPKDRFSAERLKGVDSTLKIQPAELGDSAVYLCASSLDSAGASTDTQYFGPGTRLTVL.